The present T cell receptor (beta chain) was sequenced within a study of naive and memory T cell subsets. Points from the study as a whole: Naive repertoires, especially CD8, held a few larger clonotypes, possibly memory cells re-expressing CD45RA.

Trimming took 6 bases from V and 3 from J, leaving 9 bases between them. Germline CDR1 SGHTA, CDR2 FQGNSA. This CDR3 has 13 amino acids. Two oligonucleotides, mixed equimolar, formed the beta constant-region primer covering TRBC1 and TRBC2. Four rounds of PCR amplified the ligated cDNA using nested alpha and beta constant-region primers plus SP2. Via MiXCR, TCRdb re-called the UMI-ligation and nested PCR reads, giving one row per CDR3 protein. In the table there are about 160,000 distinct CDR3 sequences, roughly 22% of which are singletons. In its sample, this clonotype was seen a few times. The target antigen is unknown.

Sample: naive CD4+ T cells from blood. V is TRBV7-2 and J is TRBJ1-5; D possibly corresponds to TRBD1 (5 bases). This sequence was found in a human donor in good health. For the CDR3, the DNA is TGTGCCAGCAGACTAGGGGCCAATCAGCCCCAGCATTTT. Its protein is CASRLGANQPQHF.